The entry below describes one TCR delta chain. Only a few counts were recorded for this clone. Its antigen is unknown. No base-level quality is on record; no much larger clone is a single base apart. CDR1 and CDR2 (TSWWSYY, QGS) derive from the germline V gene. The CDR3 contains 19 residues, cysteine and phenylalanine counted. Just the 57-base CDR3 DNA is kept, in frame starting at base 1. The junction carries 24 bases between V and J, which are trimmed by 4 bases and 0 bases respectively. This specimen comes from a study of Vδ1+ human thymocytes listed by TCRdb under 2018. At the level of the whole study: The study characterised mRNA-level TRG and TRD CDR3 repertoires of highly purified Vdelta1+ thymocytes from young children as a data resource. Validation of the multiplex-based CDR3 amplicon strategy against 5'RACE-based CDR3 amplicon generation methods had been performed previously. Study-level results and caveats: Donors did not cluster by age or sex, so the analyses were not stratified by age or sex. Thymic TRG and TRD repertoires appeared highly polyclonal with Gaussian CDR3 length distributions, unlike oligoclonal peripheral blood repertoires. Many TRG clonotypes were shared between donors (up to about 6.9x10^3), whereas TRD repertoires were essentially private (max roughly 120 shared). Despite high sort purity, about 19% of thymic TRD sequences were Vdelta2 (and few Vdelta3), unlike peripheral blood Vdelta1+ controls. Because unexpected Vdelta2 sequences could lead to misinterpretation of bulk repertoire data, the authors recommended using highly purified populations and validating at the single-cell level.

RNA was isolated using the RNeasy mini kit, and reverse transcription was performed with Superscript III. To generate the CDR3 amplicons, a multiplex PCR was run using pooled V-gene forward primers together with a constant-region reverse primer that carried Illumina adaptor overhangs. Amplicons were gel-purified, then indexed with Nextera index primers over approximately 8 extra PCR cycles and purified with AMPure XP beads. Sequencing of libraries was performed on an Illumina MiSeq using paired-end 250 bp reads, dual indexing and an approximately 20% PhiX spike-in. The authors' analysis ran thus. FastQC was used to quality check the reads, while ea-utils fastq-join merged the TRG read pairs. Annotation of sequences was performed with IMGT/HighV-QUEST, only productive sequences with unambiguous V-gene assignment were retained, and clonotypes were defined by identical CDR3 sequence. For downstream analysis, VDJtools 1.1.1, tcR 2.2.3, Treemap and vegan Shannon diversity in R 3.4.4 were used. Via CATT, TCRdb reprocessed the public reads, and rows with identical DNA were then joined. TCRdb, not the original authors, processed these V and J calls. This sample lists roughly 50,000 delta-chain clones; approximately 16% were detected once. Roughly 0.46% of the sample is held by the ten biggest clonotypes.

Thymic samples were depleted of alphabeta T cells, then CD3+ TCRVdelta1+ TCRVdelta2- thymocytes were FACS-sorted. A purity of roughly 98% to 99.6% was achieved for sorted Vdelta1+ thymocytes. The thymic specimens were obtained from fewer than ten paediatric patients, aged roughly 5 days to 16 months, who were having corrective cardiac surgery. Thymic tissue was dispersed, and mononuclear cells were isolated on a Histopaque-1077 density gradient. Staining used anti-TCRVdelta1 clone TS8.2, anti-TCRVdelta2 clone B6, anti-CD3 clone HIT3a and anti-TCRalphabeta clone IP26 antibodies. The sequenced sample was Vdelta1+ gamma-delta thymocytes from the thymus. The intended sense of this specimen's cell subset or site label: FACS-sorted CD3+ TCRalphabeta- TCRVdelta1+ TCRVdelta2- thymocytes. The V gene is TRDV1 and the J gene is TRDJ1; 7 matching bases give a weak D call of TRDD3. The origin of this receptor is a boy less than two years old who had congenital heart surgery. CDR3 region: CALGARSYDWGRYTDKLIF. Read as DNA, the sequence is TGTGCTCTTGGGGCCCGGTCCTACGATTGGGGGAGGTACACCGATAAACTCATCTTT.